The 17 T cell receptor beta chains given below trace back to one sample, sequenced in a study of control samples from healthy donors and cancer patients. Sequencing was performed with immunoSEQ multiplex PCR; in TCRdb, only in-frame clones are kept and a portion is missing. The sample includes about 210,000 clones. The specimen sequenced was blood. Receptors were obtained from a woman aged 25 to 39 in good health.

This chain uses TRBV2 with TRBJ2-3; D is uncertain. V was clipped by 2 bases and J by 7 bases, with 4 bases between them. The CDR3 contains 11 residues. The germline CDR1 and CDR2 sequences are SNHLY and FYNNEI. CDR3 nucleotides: TGTGCCAGCAGTGAACAATATACGCAGTATTTT. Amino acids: CASSEQYTQYF.

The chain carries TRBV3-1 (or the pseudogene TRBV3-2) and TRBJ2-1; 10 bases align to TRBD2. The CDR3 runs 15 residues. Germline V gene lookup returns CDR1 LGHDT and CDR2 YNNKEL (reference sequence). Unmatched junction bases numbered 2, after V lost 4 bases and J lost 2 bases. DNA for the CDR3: TGTGCCAGCAGCCCAAGCGGGGGGGCCTACAATGAGCAGTTCTTC. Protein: CASSPSGGAYNEQFF.

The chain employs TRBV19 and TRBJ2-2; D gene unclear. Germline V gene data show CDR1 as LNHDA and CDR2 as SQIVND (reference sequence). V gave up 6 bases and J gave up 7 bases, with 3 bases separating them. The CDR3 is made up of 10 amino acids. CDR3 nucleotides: TGTGCCAGTAGATTCGGGGAGCTGTTTTTT. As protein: CASRFGELFF.

The CDR3 nucleotides are TGTGCCAGCACCCTGGGGCAGAACTATGGCTACACCTTC. Amino acids: CASTLGQNYGYTF. The chain couples TRBV28 to TRBJ1-2, with D perhaps TRBD1 (5 bases). Germline-derived CDR1 and CDR2 are MDHEN and SYDVKM. The CDR3 loop spans 13 amino acids. With 7 bases removed from V and 2 bases from J, the gap between germline ends came to 11 bases.

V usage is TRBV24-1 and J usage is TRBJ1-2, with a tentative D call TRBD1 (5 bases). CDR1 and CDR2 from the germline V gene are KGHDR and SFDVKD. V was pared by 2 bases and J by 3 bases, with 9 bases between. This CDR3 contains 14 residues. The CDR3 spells CATSDWDRDYGYTF. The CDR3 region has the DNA TGTGCCACCAGTGATTGGGACCGAGACTATGGCTACACCTTC.

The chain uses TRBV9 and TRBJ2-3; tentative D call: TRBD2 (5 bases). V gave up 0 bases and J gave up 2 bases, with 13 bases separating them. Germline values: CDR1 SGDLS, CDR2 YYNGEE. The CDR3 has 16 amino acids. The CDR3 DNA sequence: TGTGCCAGCAGCGTAGGTCCCAGCGGTTTCACAGATACGCAGTATTTT. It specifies CASSVGPSGFTDTQYF.

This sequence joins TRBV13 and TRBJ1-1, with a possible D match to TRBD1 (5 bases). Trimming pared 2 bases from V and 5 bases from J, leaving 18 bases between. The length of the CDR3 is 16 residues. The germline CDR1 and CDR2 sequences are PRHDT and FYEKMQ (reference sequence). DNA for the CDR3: TGTGCCAGCAGCTTATGGGTTCGGGGGAGAGAAACTGAAGCTTTCTTT. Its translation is CASSLWVRGRETEAFF. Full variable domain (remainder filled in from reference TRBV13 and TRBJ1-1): AAGVIQSPRHLIKEKRETATLKCYPIPRHDTVYWYQQGPGQDPQFLISFYEKMQSDKGSIPDRFSAQQFSDYHSELNMSSLELGDSALYFCASSLWVRGRETEAFFGQGTRLTVV.

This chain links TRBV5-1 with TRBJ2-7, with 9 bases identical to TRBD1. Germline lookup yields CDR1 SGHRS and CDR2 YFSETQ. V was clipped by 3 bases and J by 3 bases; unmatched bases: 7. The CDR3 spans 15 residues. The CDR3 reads CASSSSGQGLYEQYF. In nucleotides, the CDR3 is TGCGCCAGCAGCTCCTCGGGACAGGGACTCTACGAGCAGTACTTC.

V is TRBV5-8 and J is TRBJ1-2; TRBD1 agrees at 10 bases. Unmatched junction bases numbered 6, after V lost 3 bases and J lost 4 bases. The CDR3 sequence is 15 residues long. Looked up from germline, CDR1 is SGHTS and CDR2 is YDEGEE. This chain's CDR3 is CASSSDGTGAYGYTF. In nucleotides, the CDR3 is TGTGCCAGCAGCTCCGACGGGACAGGGGCCTATGGCTACACCTTC.

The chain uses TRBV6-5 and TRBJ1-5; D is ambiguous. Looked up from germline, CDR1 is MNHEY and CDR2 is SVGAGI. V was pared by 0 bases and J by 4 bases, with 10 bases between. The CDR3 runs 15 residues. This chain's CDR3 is CASSYSLAGNQPQHF. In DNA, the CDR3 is TGTGCCAGCAGTTACTCGTTGGCGGGGAATCAGCCCCAGCATTTT.

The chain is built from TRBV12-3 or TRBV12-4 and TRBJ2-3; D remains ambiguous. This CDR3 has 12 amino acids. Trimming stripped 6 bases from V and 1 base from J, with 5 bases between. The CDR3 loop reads CASRPGTDTQYF. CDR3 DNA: TGTGCCAGCAGGCCAGGCACAGATACGCAGTATTTT.

The CDR3 DNA reads TGTGCCAGCAGCTTACGCGTCTACGAGCAGTACTTC. Translated: CASSLRVYEQYF. The V call is TRBV7-2, the J call TRBJ2-7, with D hard to call. CDR1 and CDR2 from the germline V gene are SGHTA and FQGNSA. The CDR3 has 12 amino acids. Deletions cut 2 bases from V and 3 bases from J, with 5 bases between.

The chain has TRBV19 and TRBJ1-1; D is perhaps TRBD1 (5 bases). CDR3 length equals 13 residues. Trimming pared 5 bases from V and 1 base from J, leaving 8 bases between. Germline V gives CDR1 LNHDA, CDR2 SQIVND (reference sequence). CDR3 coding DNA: TGTGCCAGTAGTTCCGGGGGGAACACTGAAGCTTTCTTT. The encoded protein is CASSSGGNTEAFF.

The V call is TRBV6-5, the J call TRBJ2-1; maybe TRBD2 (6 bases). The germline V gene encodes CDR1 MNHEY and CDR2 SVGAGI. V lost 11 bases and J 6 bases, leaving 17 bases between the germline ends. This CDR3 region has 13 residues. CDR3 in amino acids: CAAMGWEANEQFF. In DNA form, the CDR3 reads TGTGCCGCAATGGGATGGGAGGCCAATGAGCAGTTCTTC.

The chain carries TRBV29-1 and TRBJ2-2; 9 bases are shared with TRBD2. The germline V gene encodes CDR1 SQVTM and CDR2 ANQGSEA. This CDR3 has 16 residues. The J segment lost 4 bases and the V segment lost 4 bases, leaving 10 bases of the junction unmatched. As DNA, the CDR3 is TGCAGCGTTGGAATACTAGCGGGTTCCTCCACCGGGGAGCTGTTTTTT. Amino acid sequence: CSVGILAGSSTGELFF.

CDR3 nucleotide sequence: TGTGCCAGCAGCGACACAGGGGGCAACTATGGCTACACCTTC. The encoded protein is CASSDTGGNYGYTF. This rearrangement joins TRBV9 to TRBJ1-2, with 9 bases matching TRBD1. Germline trimming cut 3 bases from V and 2 bases from J; bases unmatched to any gene: 2. This CDR3 is built from 14 residues. The germline V gene encodes CDR1 SGDLS and CDR2 YYNGEE.

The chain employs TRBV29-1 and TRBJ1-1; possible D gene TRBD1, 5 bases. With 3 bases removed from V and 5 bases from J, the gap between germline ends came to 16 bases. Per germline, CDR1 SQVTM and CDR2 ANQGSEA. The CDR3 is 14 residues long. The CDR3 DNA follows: TGCAGCGTTGAGTTAGGCAGGGTGGGAACTGAAGCTTTCTTT. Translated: CSVELGRVGTEAFF.